This TCR beta chain was found in a study of shared clonotypes between healthy human individuals. On this clone: Its specificity is unknown.

The CDR3 consists of 14 residues. V was shortened by 4 bases and J by 0 bases, with 9 bases between the two germline ends. Germline V gene lookup returns CDR1 SGDLS and CDR2 YYNGEE. The repertoire was sequenced with immunoSEQ multiplex PCR; TCRdb's copy has only in-frame clones and lacks some. The table has 600,000 to 750,000 clones, 72% seen once. Study results and limitations: Incompleteness in sorted-subset sequencing, despite large depth, was shown by rarefaction.

This clonotype was obtained from a woman aged 30 to 39 in good health. The chain is built from TRBV9 and TRBJ2-3; TRBD2 might be the D (6 bases). The sample taken for sequencing was memory CD4+ T cells sorted from blood. Subset denoted: CD45RA-negative fraction. Here the CDR3 DNA reads TGTGCCAGCAGCACGGGGACTAGCACAGATACGCAGTATTTT. Translating it yields CASSTGTSTDTQYF.